These 6 T cell receptor beta chains originate from one sample sequenced in a study of neoadjuvant anti-PD-1 for oral cavity cancer. The time point is: after neoadjuvant nivolumab, at surgical resection. The assay was immunoSEQ multiplex PCR, and TCRdb's table has in-frame clones only and misses some. The sample has about 32,000 clones, about 80% seen once; the top ten hold 3.4%. Sequencing was performed on PBMCs, taken after nivolumab (anti-PD-1) treatment. The receptors originated from a person aged 35-80 years with oral cavity squamous cell carcinoma.

The chain has TRBV1 and TRBJ2-5; no DNA check was done on the table's D call, TRBD2. TRBV1 is tagged as a pseudogene. The CDR3 spans 17 residues. The CDR3 region has the DNA TGCACCAGCAGCCAAGATAGGAGGGGGGGCGCGGAGGAGACCCAGTACTTC. It is translated as CTSSQDRRGGAEETQYF.

The chain uses TRBV19 and TRBJ1-2, with 7 bases identical to TRBD1. Germline V gives CDR1 LNHDA, CDR2 SQIVND (reference sequence). The CDR3 loop spans 13 amino acids. With V trimmed by 5 bases and J by 3 bases, 3 bases remained unmatched. CDR3 region: CASSPRGYYGYTF. In DNA form, the CDR3 reads TGTGCCAGTAGTCCCAGGGGGTACTATGGCTACACCTTC.

This rearrangement joins TRBV11-2 to TRBJ1-4, with 9 bases aligning to TRBD1. The CDR3 loop spans 15 amino acids. Germline values: CDR1 SGHAT, CDR2 FQNNGV. V was clipped by 3 bases and J by 5 bases; unmatched bases: 4. The CDR3 region has the DNA TGTGCCAGCAGCTTTTCGGGGACAGGGAATGAAAAACTGTTTTTT. Its protein product is CASSFSGTGNEKLFF. The whole variable domain, filled in from reference TRBV11-2 and TRBJ1-4, reads EAGVAQSPRYKIIEKRQSVAFWCNPISGHATLYWYQQILGQGPKLLIQFQNNGVVDDSQLPKDRFSAERLKGVDSTLKIQPAKLEDSAVYLCASSFSGTGNEKLFFGSGTQLSVL.

This chain uses TRBV19 with TRBJ2-7, with no clear D. CDR3 size: 15 residues. Germline loops: CDR1 LNHDA, CDR2 SQIVND (reference sequence). Trimming shortened V by 0 bases and J by 0 bases, and 9 bases separated the two germline ends. As DNA, the CDR3 is TGTGCCAGTAGTATAGAGTTCGTTCGCTCCTACGAGCAGTACTTC. Translating gives CASSIEFVRSYEQYF.

The chain links TRBV9 to TRBJ2-3; D call uncertain. There are 12 residues in the CDR3. The ends were cut back, 0 bases at V and 10 bases at J, with 9 bases in the middle. Germline assignment: CDR1 SGDLS and CDR2 YYNGEE. The CDR3 loop reads CASSVDQSPQYF. For the CDR3, the DNA is TGTGCCAGCAGCGTAGACCAGTCCCCGCAGTATTTT.

The gene calls are TRBV25-1 and TRBJ2-2, with 15 bases fitting TRBD2. The J segment lost 6 bases and the V segment lost 3 bases, leaving 5 bases of the junction unmatched. Germline V gives CDR1 MGHDK, CDR2 SYGVNS. CDR3 size: 17 residues. Here the CDR3 reads CASSDGLAGGSSGELFF. DNA for the CDR3: TGTGCCAGCAGTGATGGACTAGCGGGGGGGTCCTCCGGGGAGCTGTTTTTT.